Listed here is a single T cell receptor beta chain. Antigen: not known. The sample is drawn from a study of T cell repertoires in cytomegalovirus infection. Study-wide background: TCR beta signatures that were public indicated CMV infection and matching HLA type.

V was pared by 7 bases and J by 3 bases, with 8 bases of the junction left unmatched. Germline lookup yields CDR1 SQVTM and CDR2 ANQGSEA. This CDR3 is built from 15 residues. TCRdb recomputed calls from the reads with MiXCR, one row per CDR3 protein. The data show over 250,000 distinct CDR3 sequences, roughly 25% seen once. General study results and limits: HLA-C-restricted CMV-specific TCR beta clonotypes were dominant in the ex vivo response. Individuals carrying CMV plus the relevant HLA were identified by cumulative frequency of public TCR beta families.

The chain couples TRBV29-1 to TRBJ2-1, with TRBD2 identical over 11 bases. Sequencing input: PBMCs. This clonotype was obtained from a human donor in good health (CMV status not recorded). Some clones in this sample may be carry-over from other donors' samples. CDR3 in amino acids: CSGEPGLAVYNEQFF. In DNA form, the CDR3 reads TGCAGCGGAGAGCCGGGACTAGCGGTCTACAATGAGCAGTTCTTC.